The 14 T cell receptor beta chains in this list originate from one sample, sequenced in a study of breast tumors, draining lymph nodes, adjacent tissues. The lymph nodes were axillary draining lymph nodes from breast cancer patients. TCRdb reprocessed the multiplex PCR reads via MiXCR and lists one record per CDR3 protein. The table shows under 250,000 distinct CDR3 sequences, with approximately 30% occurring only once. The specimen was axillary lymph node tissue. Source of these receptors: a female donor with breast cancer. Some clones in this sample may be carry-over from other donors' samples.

The CDR3 DNA reads TGTGCCAGCAGTTTTGGACAGGGGGCGGGGGGCTACACCTTC. Its translation: CASSFGQGAGGYTF. The chain links TRBV12-3 or TRBV12-4 to TRBJ1-2; 11 bases fit TRBD1. This CDR3 contains 14 residues. V lost 3 bases to trimming and J lost 8 bases; unmatched junction nucleotides: 5.

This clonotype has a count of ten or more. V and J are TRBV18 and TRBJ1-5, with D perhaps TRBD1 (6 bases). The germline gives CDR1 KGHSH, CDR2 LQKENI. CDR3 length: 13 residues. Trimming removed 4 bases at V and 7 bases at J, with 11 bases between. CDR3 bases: TGTGCCAGCTCACAGGGGGAACGGCAGCCCCAGCATTTT. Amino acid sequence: CASSQGERQPQHF.

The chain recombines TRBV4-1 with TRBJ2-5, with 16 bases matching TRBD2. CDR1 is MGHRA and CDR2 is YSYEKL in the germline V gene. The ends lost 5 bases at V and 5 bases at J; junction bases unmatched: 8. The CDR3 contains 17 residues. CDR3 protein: CASSTTGTSGGDETQYF. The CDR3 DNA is TGCGCCAGCAGCACAACCGGGACTAGCGGGGGGGATGAGACCCAGTACTTC.

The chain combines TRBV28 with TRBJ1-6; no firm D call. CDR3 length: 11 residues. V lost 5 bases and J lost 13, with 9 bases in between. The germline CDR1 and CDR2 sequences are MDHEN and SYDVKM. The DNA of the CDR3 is TGTGCCAGCAGTCCCTTGGGCCCCCTCCACTTT. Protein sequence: CASSPLGPLHF.

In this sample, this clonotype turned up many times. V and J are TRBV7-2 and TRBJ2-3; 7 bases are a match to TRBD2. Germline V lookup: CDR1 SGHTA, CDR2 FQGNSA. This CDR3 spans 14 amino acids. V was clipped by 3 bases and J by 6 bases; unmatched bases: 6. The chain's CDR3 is CASSFKFGGDTQYF. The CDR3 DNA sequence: TGTGCCAGCAGCTTTAAATTCGGGGGGGATACGCAGTATTTT.

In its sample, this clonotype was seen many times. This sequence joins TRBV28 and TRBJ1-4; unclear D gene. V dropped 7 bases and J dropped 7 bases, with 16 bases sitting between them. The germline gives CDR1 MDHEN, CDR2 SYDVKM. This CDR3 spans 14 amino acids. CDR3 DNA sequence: TGTGCCAGCACCTCCTCCGCAGACCTTGAAAAACTGTTTTTT. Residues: CASTSSADLEKLFF.

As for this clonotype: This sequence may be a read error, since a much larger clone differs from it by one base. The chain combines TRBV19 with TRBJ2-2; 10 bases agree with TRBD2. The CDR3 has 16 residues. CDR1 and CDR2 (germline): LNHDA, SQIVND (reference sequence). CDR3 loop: CASSPRPGLARGKLFF. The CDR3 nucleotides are TGTGCCAGTAGTCCTAGACCGGGACTAGCGCGCGGGAAGCTGTTTTTT.

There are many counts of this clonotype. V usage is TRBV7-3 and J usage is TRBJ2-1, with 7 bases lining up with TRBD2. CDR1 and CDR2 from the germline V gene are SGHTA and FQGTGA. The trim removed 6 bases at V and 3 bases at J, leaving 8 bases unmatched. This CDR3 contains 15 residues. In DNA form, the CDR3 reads TGTGCCAGCAGGTTGGGGACTACCCGCTACAATGAGCAGTTCTTC. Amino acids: CASRLGTTRYNEQFF. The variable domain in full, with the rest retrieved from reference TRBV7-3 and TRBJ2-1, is GAGVSQTPSNKVTEKGKYVELRCDPISGHTALYWYRQSLGQGPEFLIYFQGTGAADDSGLPNDRFFAVRPEGSVSTLKIQRTERGDSAVYLCASRLGTTRYNEQFFGPGTRLTVL.

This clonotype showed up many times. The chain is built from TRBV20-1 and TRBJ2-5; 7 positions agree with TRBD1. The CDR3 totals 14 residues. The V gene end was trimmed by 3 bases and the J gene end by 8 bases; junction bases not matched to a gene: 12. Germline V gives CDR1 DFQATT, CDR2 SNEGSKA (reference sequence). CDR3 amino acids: CSASGGTALPTQYF. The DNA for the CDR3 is TGCAGTGCTAGTGGTGGGACAGCCCTACCTACCCAGTACTTC.

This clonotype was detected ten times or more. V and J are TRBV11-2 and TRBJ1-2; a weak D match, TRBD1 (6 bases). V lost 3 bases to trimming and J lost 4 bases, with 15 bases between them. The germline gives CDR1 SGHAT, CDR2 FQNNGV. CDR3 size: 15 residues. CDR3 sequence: CASSFAPQGLYGYTF. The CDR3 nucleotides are TGTGCCAGCAGCTTTGCCCCACAGGGTCTCTATGGCTACACCTTC.

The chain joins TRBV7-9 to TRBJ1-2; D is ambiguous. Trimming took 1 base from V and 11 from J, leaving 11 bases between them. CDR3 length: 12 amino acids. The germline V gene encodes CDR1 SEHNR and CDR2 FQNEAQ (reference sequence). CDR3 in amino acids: CASSLDGEGYTF. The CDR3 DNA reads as TGTGCCAGCAGCTTAGACGGTGAAGGGTACACCTTC.

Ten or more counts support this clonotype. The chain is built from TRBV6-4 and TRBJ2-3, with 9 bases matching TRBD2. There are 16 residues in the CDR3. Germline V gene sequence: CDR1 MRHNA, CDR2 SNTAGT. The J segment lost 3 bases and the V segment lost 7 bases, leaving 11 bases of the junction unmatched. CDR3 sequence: CASTPTSGGGTDTQYF. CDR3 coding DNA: TGTGCCAGCACCCCGACTAGCGGAGGCGGGACAGATACGCAGTATTTT.

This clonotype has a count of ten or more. The CDR3, as DNA: TGTGCCAGTAGTACGACAGGATACCAAGAGACCCAGTACTTC. Protein sequence: CASSTTGYQETQYF. The chain couples TRBV19 to TRBJ2-5; a possible D gene is TRBD1 (6 bases). Trimming took off 4 bases at V and 0 bases at J, with 9 bases between the two ends. This CDR3 region has 14 residues. The germline CDR1 and CDR2 sequences are LNHDA and SQIVND (reference sequence).

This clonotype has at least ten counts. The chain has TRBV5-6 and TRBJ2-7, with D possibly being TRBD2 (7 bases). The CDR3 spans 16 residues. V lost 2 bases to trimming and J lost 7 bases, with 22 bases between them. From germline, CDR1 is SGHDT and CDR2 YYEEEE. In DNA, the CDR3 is TGTGCCAGCAGCTTTAAGAGTCGGGGGGCGTCGGGAGAGCAGTACTTC. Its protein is CASSFKSRGASGEQYF.